These 9 T cell receptor beta chains came from one sample sequenced in a study of T cell repertoires in cytomegalovirus infection. TCRdb processed the reads anew with MiXCR; each CDR3 protein has one entry. This table has almost 500,000 distinct CDR3 sequences, around 11% appearing once. The specimen was PBMCs. These receptors all come from a human donor in good health (CMV status not recorded). Some clones in this sample may be carry-over from other donors' samples.

This clonotype showed up just a few times. The gene calls are TRBV13 and TRBJ2-7; TRBD2 agrees at 13 bases. Germline V lookup: CDR1 PRHDT, CDR2 FYEKMQ (reference sequence). With 4 bases clipped from V and 0 bases from J, the junction kept 9 bases outside the gene matches. The CDR3 has 18 amino acids. The chain's CDR3 is CASSSGTSGAHPSYEQYF. As DNA, the CDR3 is TGTGCCAGCAGCTCCGGGACTAGCGGGGCTCACCCCTCCTACGAGCAGTACTTC.

The chain uses TRBV29-1 and TRBJ1-1; D is unresolved. Per the germline V gene, CDR1 is SQVTM and CDR2 is ANQGSEA. The V end was cut by 7 bases, the J end by 1 base, with 7 bases between. This CDR3 comprises 11 residues. The CDR3 nucleotides are TGCAGCGGAGAGGGGAACACTGAAGCTTTCTTT. Translated, it gives CSGEGNTEAFF.

This clonotype was seen ten or more times. The chain joins TRBV6-1 to TRBJ2-1; 8 bases align to TRBD2. Germline V gene lookup returns CDR1 MNHNS and CDR2 SASEGT. The CDR3 consists of 15 residues. V shed 5 bases and J 4 bases; nucleotides not matched to a gene: 7. As DNA, the CDR3 is TGTGCCAGCAGTCCCCGGCTAGCGGGTTACAATGAGCAGTTCTTC. Its translation: CASSPRLAGYNEQFF.

This clonotype has ten or more counts. The CDR3: CASSLPDRGQPQHF. In nucleotides, the CDR3 is TGTGCCAGCAGTTTACCCGACAGGGGTCAGCCCCAGCATTTT. The chain combines TRBV12-3 or TRBV12-4 with TRBJ1-5, with TRBD1 matching over 8 bases. V shed 2 bases and J 6 bases; nucleotides not matched to a gene: 3. The CDR3 length is 14 residues.

This clonotype has just a few counts. CDR3 loop: CSASQGLLEDHEQFF. Written as DNA, the CDR3 is TGCAGTGCTAGCCAGGGGTTACTAGAGGACCATGAGCAGTTCTTC. The chain combines TRBV20-1 with TRBJ2-1; D might be TRBD1 (6 bases). This CDR3 comprises 15 residues. Germline CDR1 and CDR2: DFQATT and SNEGSKA (reference sequence). The ends were cut back, 3 bases at V and 8 bases at J, with 20 bases in the middle.

The chain joins TRBV19 to TRBJ2-5; possible D gene TRBD1, 6 bases. The CDR3 length is 15 residues. The V gene's germline CDR1 is LNHDA and CDR2 SQIVND (reference sequence). Trimming removed 6 bases from V and 0 bases from J, with 14 bases in between. In DNA form, the CDR3 reads TGTGCCAGTAGCGGGACACAAAGTGACCAAGAGACCCAGTACTTC. Translating gives CASSGTQSDQETQYF. The full variable domain, its missing parts supplied by reference TRBV19 and TRBJ2-5, is DGGITQSPKYLFRKEGQNVTLSCEQNLNHDAMYWYRQDPGQGLRLIYYSQIVNDFQKGDIAEGYSVSREKKESFPLTVTSAQKNPTAFYLCASSGTQSDQETQYFGPGTRLLVL.

This clonotype was observed many times. The chain carries TRBV28 and TRBJ2-1; D remains unclear. Looked up from germline, CDR1 is MDHEN and CDR2 is SYDVKM. The CDR3 is 12 residues long. V dropped 2 bases and J dropped 9 bases, with 8 bases sitting between them. CDR3 DNA: TGTGCCAGCAGTTTAGTATTCCCTGAGCAGTTCTTC. Protein sequence: CASSLVFPEQFF.

This clonotype was detected many times. This chain joins TRBV5-6 and TRBJ2-7; 11 bases line up with TRBD1. The CDR3 is made up of 18 amino acids. The junction had 10 bases not matched to a gene; V was cut back by 2 bases and J by 0 bases. Germline V CDR1 and CDR2: SGHDT, YYEEEE. The CDR3 DNA is TGTGCCAGCAGCTTCCGGACAGGGGGCTCTTCAAGCTCCTACGAGCAGTACTTC. Amino acids: CASSFRTGGSSSSYEQYF.

The sample holds many counts of this clonotype. The V and J genes are TRBV14 and TRBJ2-3, with TRBD2 matching over 7 bases. V was clipped by 2 bases and J by 3 bases; unmatched bases: 5. Germline CDR1 is SGHDN and CDR2 is FVKESK. The CDR3 extends over 15 amino acids. Written as DNA, the CDR3 is TGTGCCAGCAGCCAACAGGTCGGGAGGACAGATACGCAGTATTTT. Amino acids: CASSQQVGRTDTQYF.